One sample yielded the 18 T cell receptor beta chains listed below, sequenced in a study of molecular identifiers for immune sequencing clone quantification. TCRdb itself ran the PCR reads through MiXCR, one entry per CDR3 protein. The sample lists just under 650,000 distinct CDR3 sequences; just under 20% were seen once. Sequencing was carried out using naive CD8+ T cells from blood, with Jurkat cell RNA spiked in. Subset denoted: FACS-sorted CD8+CD4-CCR7+CD45RA+ naive T cells. The receptors stem from a human donor in good health. Some libraries in this study had Jurkat cell RNA spiked in.

The chain is built from TRBV14 and TRBJ2-1, with 8 positions matching TRBD2. Germline CDR1 and CDR2: SGHDN and FVKESK. CDR3 length equals 18 residues. Unmatched junction bases numbered 11, after V lost 0 bases and J lost 4 bases. The CDR3: CASSQEVQWRGVYNEQFF. In DNA, the CDR3 is TGTGCCAGCAGCCAAGAGGTCCAGTGGCGGGGGGTTTACAATGAGCAGTTCTTC. The complete variable domain, with remaining parts taken from reference TRBV14 and TRBJ2-1, reads EAGVTQFPSHSVIEKGQTVTLRCDPISGHDNLYWYRRVMGKEIKFLLHFVKESKQDESGMPNNRFLAERTGGTYSTLKVQPAELEDSGVYFCASSQEVQWRGVYNEQFFGPGTRLTVL.

This clonotype has a handful of counts. The J gene is TRBJ2-7, the V gene TRBV12-3 or TRBV12-4, with 11 bases identical to TRBD1. Trimming removed 6 bases from V and 3 bases from J; junction bases left unmatched: 13. The CDR3 covers 17 residues. CDR3 DNA sequence: TGTGCCAGCAGCCAGGACAGGGGGCTTCCTGGAGACTACGAGCAGTACTTC. Amino acid sequence: CASSQDRGLPGDYEQYF.

To note about this clonotype: This may arise from a read error, as a much more abundant clone is one base away. This rearrangement joins TRBV28 to TRBJ2-2; possibly TRBD2 for D (5 bases). The germline gives CDR1 MDHEN, CDR2 SYDVKM. The CDR3 length is 15 residues. CDR3 DNA: TGTGCCAGCAGTTTTTCGGGGATCGACACCGGGAAGCTGTTTTTT. It encodes CASSFSGIDTGKLFF.

This clonotype was counted between two and nine times. A much larger clonotype is one base distant, so this may be a read error. The chain employs TRBV29-1 and TRBJ2-1; D might be TRBD2 (5 bases). Germline lookup yields CDR1 SQVTM and CDR2 ANQGSEA. The CDR3 is 15 amino acids. Here the CDR3 DNA reads TGCAGCGCCACCCTGGTCCCCGGGGTCTACAATGGGCAGTTCTTC. This encodes CSATLVPGVYNGQFF.

This rearrangement joins TRBV20-1 to TRBJ2-7; D possibly corresponds to TRBD1 (5 bases). Trimming stripped 5 bases from V and 0 bases from J, with 11 bases between. CDR1 and CDR2 (germline): DFQATT, SNEGSKA (reference sequence). The CDR3 has 13 residues. CDR3 residues: CSAGHPSSYEQYF. CDR3 bases: TGCAGTGCTGGACATCCGAGCTCCTACGAGCAGTACTTC.

This clonotype appeared a few times. J is TRBJ2-2 and V is TRBV13; 8 positions match TRBD2. CDR3 length: 16 residues. With V trimmed by 2 bases and J by 7 bases, 9 bases remained unmatched. Germline CDR1 is PRHDT and CDR2 is FYEKMQ (reference sequence). CDR3 in amino acids: CASSLREREMGGELFF. The CDR3 nucleotides are TGTGCCAGCAGCTTACGCGAGCGGGAGATGGGCGGGGAGCTGTTTTTT.

A word on this clonotype: Being one base from a much bigger clone, this may be a read error. The chain carries TRBV29-1 and TRBJ2-1; D possibly corresponds to TRBD1 (5 bases). The CDR3 runs to 14 residues. CDR1 and CDR2 (germline): SQVTM, ANQGSEA. Trimming cost V 4 bases and J 4 bases, with 14 bases left between them. The CDR3 region is CSVGGVDGYNEQFF. The DNA of the CDR3 is TGCAGCGTTGGGGGCGTAGACGGATACAATGAGCAGTTCTTC.

The V and J genes are TRBV7-9 and TRBJ2-7; D gene unclear. The CDR3 is made up of 12 amino acids. Per the germline V gene, CDR1 is SEHNR and CDR2 is FQNEAQ (reference sequence). Trimming pared 4 bases from V and 7 bases from J, leaving 11 bases between. The CDR3 sequence is CASSYMAREQYF. The CDR3 DNA is TGTGCCAGCAGCTATATGGCGCGGGAGCAGTACTTC.

This clonotype was observed a handful of times. For the CDR3, the DNA is TGTGCCAGCAGCGTAGCTCCGTGGACAGATACGCAGTATTTT. Translated, it gives CASSVAPWTDTQYF. The V call is TRBV9, the J call TRBJ2-3, with D unresolved. The CDR3 is made up of 14 amino acids. V was cut by 0 bases and J by 3 bases, with 8 bases left in between. Germline V gives CDR1 SGDLS, CDR2 YYNGEE.

Details on this clonotype: With a much larger clone just one base away, this may be a read error. The chain carries TRBV20-1 and TRBJ2-7, with D possibly being TRBD2 (5 bases). This CDR3 contains 12 residues. The germline CDR1 and CDR2 sequences are DFQATT and SNEGSKA (reference sequence). This CDR3 is CSASGVGYEQCF. CDR3 coding DNA: TGCAGTGCTAGCGGGGTGGGTTACGAGCAGTGCTTC.

A few counts support this clonotype. A much bigger clone sits one base away, suggesting this may be a read error. The chain combines TRBV7-8 with TRBJ1-5; maybe TRBD1 (6 bases). Germline-derived CDR1 and CDR2 are SGHVS and FQNEAQ. CDR3 length: 15 amino acids. CDR3 in DNA: TGTGCCGGCAGCTCGCGACAGGACTTGCATCAGCCCCAGCATTTT. Protein: CAGSSRQDLHQPQHF. Full variable domain (outside the CDR3, taken from reference TRBV7-8 and TRBJ1-5): GAGVSQSPRYKVAKRGQDVALRCDPISGHVSLFWYQQALGQGPEFLTYFQNEAQLDKSGLPSDRFFAERPEGSVSTLKIQRTQQEDSAVYLCAGSSRQDLHQPQHFGDGTRLSIL.

This clonotype showed up many times. The J gene is TRBJ2-7, the V gene TRBV27, with a weak D call TRBD2 (6 bases). Germline CDR1 reads MNHEY; CDR2 reads SMNVEV (reference sequence). The CDR3 is made up of 13 amino acids. V shed 6 bases and J shed 2 bases, with 11 bases lying between them. CDR3 protein: CASSPGLTYEQYF. The CDR3 coding sequence is TGTGCCAGCAGCCCGGGACTTACCTACGAGCAGTACTTC.

The rearrangement joins TRBV10-2 to TRBJ2-3, with 11 bases lining up with TRBD2. The CDR3 runs 18 residues. In germline, CDR1 is WSHSY, CDR2 SAAADI. With 0 bases clipped from V and 2 bases from J, the junction kept 7 bases outside the gene matches. For the CDR3, the DNA is TGCGCCAGCAGTGAGTCGAGTTTAGCGGGAGGGTTCACAGATACGCAGTATTTT. This gives the protein CASSESSLAGGFTDTQYF.

In its sample, this clonotype was seen many times. The chain uses TRBV7-2 and TRBJ2-1; D might be TRBD1 (6 bases). The CDR3 runs 14 residues. The ends were cut back, 1 base at V and 5 bases at J, with 9 bases in the middle. Germline loops: CDR1 SGHTA, CDR2 FQGNSA. The chain's CDR3 is CASSLVGGDNEQFF. The CDR3 nucleotides read TGTGCCAGCAGCTTAGTAGGGGGAGACAATGAGCAGTTCTTC. The entire variable domain, with the rest obtained from reference TRBV7-2 and TRBJ2-1, is as follows: GAGVSQSPSNKVTEKGKDVELRCDPISGHTALYWYRQSLGQGLEFLIYFQGNSAPDKSGLPSDRFSAERTGGSVSTLTIQRTQQEDSAVYLCASSLVGGDNEQFFGPGTRLTVL.

This clonotype was found many times. For the CDR3, the DNA is TGTGCCAGTAGTATAGGTAACAGGGGAGGGCCGGGCACAGATACGCAGTATTTT. Its protein product is CASSIGNRGGPGTDTQYF. The rearrangement uses TRBV19 and TRBJ2-3; D is perhaps TRBD1 or TRBD2 (7 bases each). The germline CDR1 and CDR2 sequences are LNHDA and SQIVND (reference sequence). The CDR3 is 18 amino acids. V was clipped by 1 base and J by 1 base, with 18 bases between them.

As concerns this clonotype: Being one base from a much bigger clone, this may be a read error. V is TRBV7-9 and J is TRBJ2-5, with 10 nucleotides matching TRBD1. The CDR3 is 15 amino acids. Germline-derived CDR1 and CDR2 are SEHNR and FQNEAQ (reference sequence). V gave up 3 bases and J gave up 5 bases; unmatched junction bases: 6. CDR3 DNA: TGTGCCAGCAGCTTCCTGACAGGGGGCTGTGAGACCCAGTACTTC. It encodes CASSFLTGGCETQYF.

This clonotype was picked up many times. The CDR3 DNA is TGTGCCAGCAGTTTGGGAGGCGCAATGAACACTGAAGCTTTCTTT. Translation gives CASSLGGAMNTEAFF. The chain couples TRBV12-3 or TRBV12-4 to TRBJ1-1; D uncertain. The CDR3 covers 15 residues. Trimming took off 3 bases at V and 0 bases at J, with 11 bases between the two ends.

The V gene is TRBV4-1, the J gene TRBJ2-7; maybe TRBD2 (7 bases). V lost 1 base to trimming and J lost 5 bases, with 12 bases between them. The CDR3 loop spans 14 amino acids. CDR1 MGHRA and CDR2 YSYEKL come from the germline V gene. CDR3 in amino acids: CASSQGWGGHEQYF. CDR3 DNA sequence: TGCGCCAGCAGCCAAGGTTGGGGGGGCCACGAGCAGTACTTC.